This T cell receptor (beta chain) is from a study of post-analysis software for immune sequencing data. Across the study: Both relapsing-remitting and secondary progressive multiple sclerosis featured among the disease courses, as did progressive-relapsing multiple sclerosis.

Study outcomes and limitations: Higher frequency in patients than in controls was seen for roughly 5 TRBV segments, with TRBV5-6, TRBV5-1 and TRBV20-1 among them. The study found significantly lower normalized Chao1 diversity in multiple sclerosis patients than in controls.

TCR beta libraries were prepared from cDNA with unique molecular identifiers. TCRdb re-derived calls from the PCR reads in MiXCR, one entry per CDR3 protein. This sample carries 750,000 to 900,000 distinct CDR3 sequences, around 46% of them seen once, and the ten largest clones take approximately 5%. The table lists this clonotype with a few counts. The antigen is undetermined. CDR3 length: 15 residues. Germline assignment: CDR1 GTSNPN and CDR2 SVGIG (reference sequence). The V end was cut by 3 bases, the J end by 0 bases, with 12 bases between. This TCR derives from a girl aged 5-17 years with multiple sclerosis. What was sequenced was blood. The chain employs TRBV30 and TRBJ2-1, with D maybe TRBD1 (5 bases). The CDR3 region has the DNA TGTGCCTGGAGGGACACCCCGAGCTCCTACAATGAGCAGTTCTTC. Translated, it gives CAWRDTPSSYNEQFF.